These 9 T cell receptor beta chains came from one sample sequenced in a study of CXCR3-negative and CXCR3-positive naive CD8 T cells. The antigens of these receptors remain unknown. The study's findings and limits: Against CXCR3-negative naive cells, CXCR3-positive naive cells showed more hydrophobic TRB CDR3s.

TRB cDNA was prepared as libraries by UMI-labeled 5' RACE. TCRdb reworked the 5' RACE reads into one entry per CDR3 protein, no DNA. This sample's table reports 55,000 to 70,000 distinct CDR3 sequences. Sequenced input: naive CXCR3+ CD8+ T cells from blood. The subset denotes: CD45RO-CCR7+CD27+CD95- naive CD8+ T cells expressing CXCR3 (TNR3+). The receptors originated from a human donor in good health. Some clones in this sample may be carry-over from other donors' samples.

The gene calls are TRBV29-1 and TRBJ1-2; TCRdb outputs TRBD1, but without DNA this stays unchecked. Germline V gene sequence: CDR1 SQVTM, CDR2 ANQGSEA. The CDR3 runs to 14 residues. CDR3 sequence reads: CSVARQGAAYGYTF. Using reference TRBV29-1 and TRBJ1-2 for the parts outside the CDR3, the full variable domain is SAVISQKPSRDICQRGTSLTIQCQVDSQVTMMFWYRQQPGQSLTLIATANQGSEATYESGFVIDKFPISRPNLTFSTLTVSNMSPEDSSIYLCSVARQGAAYGYTFGSGTRLTVV.

The gene calls are TRBV28 and TRBJ1-5. The germline gives CDR1 MDHEN, CDR2 SYDVKM. The CDR3 consists of 15 residues. This chain's CDR3 is CASRSTRRYNQPQHF.

The chain combines TRBV5-6 with TRBJ1-5; checking the TCRdb D call of TRBD1 is not possible without DNA. CDR1 is SGHDT and CDR2 is YYEEEE in the germline V gene. This CDR3 spans 16 amino acids. The chain's CDR3 is CASSHLWDRDNQPQHF. Supplemented by reference TRBV5-6 and TRBJ1-5, the full variable domain reads DAGVTQSPTHLIKTRGQQVTLRCSPKSGHDTVSWYQQALGQGPQFIFQYYEEEERQRGNFPDRFSGHQFPNYSSELNVNALLLGDSALYLCASSHLWDRDNQPQHFGDGTRLSIL.

The chain uses TRBV7-6 and TRBJ1-1. CDR1 and CDR2 from the germline V gene are SGHVS and FNYEAQ. The CDR3 spans 16 residues. The CDR3 sequence is CASSLVRGSLDTEAFF.

V and J are TRBV5-1 and TRBJ2-7. CDR3 length: 15 residues. Per the germline V gene, CDR1 is SGHRS and CDR2 is YFSETQ. The chain's CDR3 is CASSLAPEALYEQYF.

V usage is TRBV4-2 and J usage is TRBJ2-7; TCRdb lists TRBD1, though no DNA is available to test this call. Germline CDR1 and CDR2: LGHNA and YNFKEQ. The CDR3 spans 14 residues. The CDR3 spells CASSQVEGAVEQYF.

This chain uses TRBV6-6 with TRBJ2-7; with no DNA, the TCRdb D assignment of TRBD1 cannot be verified. The CDR3 runs to 15 residues. Germline CDR1 is MNHNY and CDR2 is SVGAGI (reference sequence). This chain's CDR3 is CASTYRTAPERGQYF.

The rearrangement links TRBV9 to TRBJ1-1. This CDR3 has 14 residues. From germline, CDR1 is SGDLS and CDR2 YYNGEE. The CDR3 here is CASSSGLYGTEAFF. The whole variable domain, remainder taken from reference TRBV9 and TRBJ1-1, is DSGVTQTPKHLITATGQRVTLRCSPRSGDLSVYWYQQSLDQGLQFLIQYYNGEERAKGNILERFSAQQFPDLHSELNLSSLELGDSALYFCASSSGLYGTEAFFGQGTRLTVV.

The chain recombines TRBV19 with TRBJ2-2. The germline gives CDR1 LNHDA, CDR2 SQIVND (reference sequence). The CDR3 runs 14 residues. CDR3 region: CASSWQGSTGELFF.